These T cell receptor beta chains were read from a single sample in a study of radiotherapy plus CTLA-4 blockade in lung cancer. Method: immunoSEQ multiplex PCR; TCRdb's copy keeps in-frame clones and lacks some. The sample lists fewer than 55,000 clones; approximately 77% were seen once. The sample was peripheral blood, taken from a patient treated with radiotherapy plus ipilimumab. These receptors all come from a human donor with non-small cell lung cancer whose response to radiotherapy plus ipilimumab could not be evaluated. Both conserved end residues are part of each CDR3. The order of the fields is J gene, clone size, D gene, V gene, CDR3 protein. The D gene is left open where the match is weak. Clone size is stated in some rows and not others, as once, few, many or a class when expanded.

>TRBJ1-5|NA|TRBD1|TRBV4-1
CASSRTTTRGRQPQHF
>TRBJ1-1|few|TRBD1|TRBV19
CASSRRQGASTEAFF
>TRBJ2-3|NA|TRBD2|TRBV2
CASSEWGGTDTQYF
>TRBJ2-6|NA|NA|TRBV28
CASLTGSTLSGANVLTF
>NA|NA|TRBD2|TRBV4-2
CASSSGLAGDEQYF
>TRBJ1-3|NA|NA|TRBV28
CASSLGRRAHPGNTIYF
>TRBJ1-2|NA|NA|TRBV7-9
CASSLGEGFGYTF
>TRBJ2-1|NA|NA|TRBV12-1
CASSQHPGNEQFF
>TRBJ1-4|few|NA|TRBV4-3
CASSYTGNNEKLFF
>TRBJ1-3|NA|NA|TRBV19
CARATGSGNTIYF
>TRBJ2-1|NA|TRBD2|TRBV6-5
CASSSGTSGNNEQFF
>TRBJ2-3|NA|NA|TRBV6-1
CASSLTIRDTQYF
>TRBJ1-3|NA|NA|TRBV28
CASSLPGQQTGNTIYF
>NA|NA|TRBD1|TRBV10-3
CAISGGTGTRNEQYF
>TRBJ2-7|few|TRBD1|TRBV28
CASSFDTGTGTNYEQYF
>TRBJ2-5|few|NA|TRBV7-3
CASSLTVAETQYF
>TRBJ1-1|few|TRBD1|TRBV30
CAWSRGVWGTENTEAFF
>TRBJ2-3|NA|NA|TRBV19
CATTAHGGTDTQYF
>TRBJ2-1|NA|TRBD2|TRBV7-3
CASSRTSGRGNEQFF
>TRBJ1-2|NA|TRBD1|TRBV7-3
CASSPRDRGNYGYTF
>TRBJ2-2|NA|NA|TRBV28
CASSLGDFTGELFF
>TRBJ1-3|NA|NA|TRBV5-4
CASSDQGNYGNTIYF
>TRBJ2-7|NA|TRBD2|TRBV7-3
CASSLGPRTSGRSHGSYEQYF
>TRBJ1-1|medium-sized|NA|TRBV6-6
CASSQGLSTEAFF
>TRBJ1-2|once|NA|TRBV6-6
CASRQPTSNYGYTF
>TRBJ2-1|NA|TRBD2|TRBV7-3
CASSPRLAGDNEQFF
>TRBJ2-5|NA|NA|TRBV30
CAWSRTEIRSGQETQYF
>TRBJ1-5|NA|NA|TRBV5-4
CASSLDRNQPQHF
>TRBJ1-5|NA|NA|TRBV6-6
CASSYSTTSPQHF
>TRBJ2-7|medium-sized|TRBD1|TRBV4-3
CASSHDRGPPYEQYF
>TRBJ2-3|NA|NA|TRBV5-4
CASSFQDTQYF
>TRBJ2-2|NA|TRBD2|TRBV9
CASSPRTSYTGELFF
>TRBJ2-3|NA|TRBD2|TRBV18
CASSPTGTSADTQYF